Listed below are T cell receptor beta chains from one sample, sequenced in a study of shared clonotypes between healthy human individuals. TCRdb keeps only in-frame clones here, not all; method: immunoSEQ multiplex PCR. The sample contains roughly 2,000,000 clones, about 95% of which appear only once. The sample was naive CD8+ T cells sorted from blood. The receptors stem from a man aged 18 to 30 in good health. CDR3s include the opening cysteine and the closing phenylalanine or tryptophan. The D gene is left open where the match is weak. Only part of the rows carry a size: once, few, many, or a class if the clone is expanded.

TRBD1,TRBV27,once,TRBJ1-1,TGTGCCAGCAGTTTATCGCCTGGGACAGGTAACACTGAAGCTTTCTTT,CASSLSPGTGNTEAFF
-,TRBV25-1,-,TRBJ2-1,TGTGCCAGCAGGAGTCGGGCGCGAGACCTTAGCTCCTACAATGAGCAGTTCTTC,CASRSRARDLSSYNEQFF
-,TRBV4-3,once,TRBJ2-2,TGCGCCAGCAGCCATGGGGGGCTTGACACCGGGGAGCTGTTTTTT,CASSHGGLDTGELFF
-,TRBV12-5,-,TRBJ2-2,TGTGCTAGTGGTTTGGTACATGTAGCACCGAACACCGGGGAGCTGTTTTTT,CASGLVHVAPNTGELFF
TRBD2,TRBV4-3,-,TRBJ2-3,TGCGCCAGCAGCCAAGATTTGTTGACTAGCCCAGATACGCAGTATTTT,CASSQDLLTSPDTQYF
TRBD2,TRBV10-3,-,TRBJ2-3,TGTGCCATCAGTGACCCGGGGGGGGTAACAGATACGCAGTATTTT,CAISDPGGVTDTQYF
-,TRBV2,-,TRBJ2-1,TGTGCCAGCGAACAAAGAAGCGGGTACAACTACAATGAGCAGTTCTTC,CASEQRSGYNYNEQFF
-,TRBV27,once,TRBJ1-2,TGTGCCAGCACCCCTATTACAGGGATTAACTATGGCTACACCTTC,CASTPITGINYGYTF
-,TRBV27,-,TRBJ1-1,TGTGCCAGCAGTTTAGGGAACGGGGGAGAAGCTTTCTTT,CASSLGNGGEAFF
-,TRBV10-3,-,TRBJ1-1,TGTGCCATCAGTGATGGGGCAGGGGTGACTGAAGCTTTCTTT,CAISDGAGVTEAFF
TRBD2,TRBV6-5,-,TRBJ2-3,TGTGCCAGCAGTTACTCGTGGGAGGGTGTCCCAGATACGCAGTATTTT,CASSYSWEGVPDTQYF
-,TRBV7-8,few,TRBJ1-5,TGTGCCAGCAGCTTATGGAGGGACTCTAGCAATCAGCCCCAGCATTTT,CASSLWRDSSNQPQHF
TRBD2,TRBV5-1,-,TRBJ2-7,TGCGCCAGCAGCTTCTTACCGACAGCACCTGGACTAGCTTACGAGCAGTACTTC,CASSFLPTAPGLAYEQYF
-,TRBV7-9,once,TRBJ1-1,TGTGCCAGCAGCCCAGTCGGGGGCTCTGAAGCTTTCTTT,CASSPVGGSEAFF
TRBD2,TRBV9,-,TRBJ2-7,TGTGCCAGCAACGTGGGACTAGCGGGATACGAGCAGTACTTC,CASNVGLAGYEQYF
TRBD2,TRBV5-4,-,TRBJ2-2,TGTGCCAGCAGCTCCTCTAGCGGGACTTACACCGGGGAGCTGTTTTTT,CASSSSSGTYTGELFF
-,TRBV28,-,TRBJ2-7,TGTGCCAGCAGAGTAACGTCAGAGTCCTACGAGCAGTACTTC,CASRVTSESYEQYF
-,TRBV7-8,-,TRBJ2-1,TGTGCCAGCAGCTTAGCGCATGAGGGCTTTGGGGACGATGAGCAGTTCTTC,CASSLAHEGFGDDEQFF
TRBD2,TRBV5-1,-,TRBJ2-1,TGCGCCAGCAGCTTGGTGCTAGCGGGAGACAATGAGCAGTTCTTC,CASSLVLAGDNEQFF
-,TRBV27,-,TRBJ2-5,TGTGCCAGCAGTTTAGCGGTTCCTTGGGAGACCCAGTACTTC,CASSLAVPWETQYF
-,TRBV5-4,-,TRBJ2-7,TGTGCCAGCAGCCTCTCAGGTGGGGGCATCAAGTACTTC,CASSLSGGGIKYF
-,TRBV4-3,once,TRBJ2-7,TGCGCCAGCAGCCAAGCCCAGGGCCACGAGCAGTACTTC,CASSQAQGHEQYF
TRBD2,TRBV13,-,TRBJ2-7,TGTGCCAGCAGCCCTTATTCTAGCGGGTTCTCCTACGAGCAGTACTTC,CASSPYSSGFSYEQYF
-,TRBV7-8,-,TRBJ2-7,TGTGCCAGCAGCTTAGGTGGGATTTCCTACGAGCAGTACTTC,CASSLGGISYEQYF